This T cell receptor (beta chain) was captured in a study of patients and donors after allogeneic stem cell transplantation. This CDR3 is 15 amino acids long. A single record per CDR3 protein comes from TCRdb applying MiXCR to the RT-PCR reads. The sample includes about 150,000 distinct CDR3 sequences, 30% to 45% of them seen just once. This chain connects TRBV12-1 to TRBJ1-3. TRBV12-1 is tagged as a pseudogene. Sequenced: blood, either unsorted or a sorted T cell fraction (not recorded which). The receptor was derived from a human donor who was either an allogeneic HSCT recipient or a stem cell or donor lymphocyte infusion donor (not recorded which). It is not recorded whose cells these are; they may come from a transplant donor. This CDR3 is CASSFGLKAGNTIYF. The CDR3 DNA sequence: TGTGCCAGCAGCTTTGGGCTTAAGGCTGGAAACACCATATATTTT.